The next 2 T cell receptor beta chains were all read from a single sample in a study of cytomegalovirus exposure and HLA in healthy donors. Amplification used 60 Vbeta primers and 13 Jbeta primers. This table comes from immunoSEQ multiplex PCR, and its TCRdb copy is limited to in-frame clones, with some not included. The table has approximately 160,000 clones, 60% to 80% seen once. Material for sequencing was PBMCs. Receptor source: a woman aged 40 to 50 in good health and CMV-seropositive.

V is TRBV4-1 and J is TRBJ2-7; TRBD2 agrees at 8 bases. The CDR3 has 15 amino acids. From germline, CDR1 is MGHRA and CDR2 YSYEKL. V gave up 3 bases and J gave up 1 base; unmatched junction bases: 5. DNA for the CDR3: TGCGCCAGCAGCCAGGCGGGGGGTTTTTCCTACGAGCAGTACTTC. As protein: CASSQAGGFSYEQYF.

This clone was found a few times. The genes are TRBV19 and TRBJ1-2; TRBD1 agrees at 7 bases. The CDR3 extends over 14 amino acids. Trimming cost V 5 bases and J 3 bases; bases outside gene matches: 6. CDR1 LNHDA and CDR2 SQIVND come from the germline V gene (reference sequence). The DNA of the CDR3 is TGTGCCAGTAGTCCCCGGACAGGTTACTATGGCTACACCTTC. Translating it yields CASSPRTGYYGYTF.